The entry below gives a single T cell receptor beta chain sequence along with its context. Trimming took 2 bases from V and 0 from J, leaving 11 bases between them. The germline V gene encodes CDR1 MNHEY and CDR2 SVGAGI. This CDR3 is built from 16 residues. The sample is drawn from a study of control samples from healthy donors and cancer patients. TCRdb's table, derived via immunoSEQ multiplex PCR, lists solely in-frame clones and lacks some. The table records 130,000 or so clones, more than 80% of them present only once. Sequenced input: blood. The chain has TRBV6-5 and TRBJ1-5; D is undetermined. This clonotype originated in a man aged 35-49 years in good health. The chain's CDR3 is CASSYRAPNSNQPQHF. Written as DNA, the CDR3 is TGTGCCAGCAGTTACCGGGCACCTAATAGCAATCAGCCCCAGCATTTT.